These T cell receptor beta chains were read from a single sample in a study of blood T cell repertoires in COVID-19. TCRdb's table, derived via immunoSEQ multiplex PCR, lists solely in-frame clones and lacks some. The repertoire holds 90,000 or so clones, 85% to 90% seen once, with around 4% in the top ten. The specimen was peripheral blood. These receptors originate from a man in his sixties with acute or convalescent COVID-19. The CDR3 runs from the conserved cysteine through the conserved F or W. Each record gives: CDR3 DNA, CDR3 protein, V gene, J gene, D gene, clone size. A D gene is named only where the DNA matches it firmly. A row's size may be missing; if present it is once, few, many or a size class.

TGTGCCAGTAGTATAGATTCAGGGGGCAATGAAAAACTGTTTTTT,CASSIDSGGNEKLFF,TRBV19,TRBJ1-4,TRBD1,-
TGTGCCAGCAGTTACCAGGGCTGGGGTCAGCCCCAGCATTTT,CASSYQGWGQPQHF,TRBV6-2/TRBV6-3,TRBJ1-5,-,-
TGTGCCAGCAGTTACAGGCGGCTAGCGGGAACCTACGAGCAGTACTTC,CASSYRRLAGTYEQYF,TRBV6-5,TRBJ2-7,TRBD2,-
TGCGCCAGCAGCCAGGAAGCCCGGGACAGCTCCTATAATTCACCCCTCCACTTT,CASSQEARDSSYNSPLHF,TRBV4-1,TRBJ1-6,TRBD1,-
TGTGCCAGCAGCTTAGGAATTAGCGGGAGACCGAACACCGGGGAGCTGTTTTTT,CASSLGISGRPNTGELFF,TRBV7-9,TRBJ2-2,TRBD2,-
TGCGCCAGCAGCCAATCTAGCCAGGGGTATCAGCCCCAGCATTTT,CASSQSSQGYQPQHF,TRBV4-1,TRBJ1-5,-,-
TGTGCCAGCAGCCCGGGACAGACAACTAATGAAAAACTGTTTTTT,CASSPGQTTNEKLFF,TRBV27,TRBJ1-4,TRBD1,-
TGTGCCAGCAGCTTATCCCTGTGGCAGGAGCAGTACTTC,CASSLSLWQEQYF,TRBV7-2,TRBJ2-7,-,-
TGCGCCAGCAGCCAAGAACAACTAGCGATCCACGAGCAGTACTTC,CASSQEQLAIHEQYF,TRBV4-1,TRBJ2-7,TRBD2,-
TGTGCCAGCAGTTCTGCTCCCGGGGGCTACGAGCAGTACTTC,CASSSAPGGYEQYF,TRBV5-4,TRBJ2-7,-,-
TGTGCCAGCAGCGTAGGAAGGCAGGGAAGTGAAAAACTGTTTTTT,CASSVGRQGSEKLFF,TRBV9,TRBJ1-4,-,-
TGTGCCTGGAGTTCCGGACAGGGGAGGGGCGGGGAGCTGTTTTTT,CAWSSGQGRGGELFF,TRBV30,TRBJ2-2,TRBD1,-
TGCAGCGTTGTCCCAGACAGGGGAGTCTACAATGAGCAGTTCTTC,CSVVPDRGVYNEQFF,TRBV29-1,TRBJ2-1,TRBD1,-
TGTGCCAGCAGCCCCGGGACAGTGAACACTGAAGCTTTCTTT,CASSPGTVNTEAFF,TRBV6-2/TRBV6-3,TRBJ1-1,TRBD1,-
TGTGCCAGCAGTGTTCAGGGATACACTGAAGCTTTCTTT,CASSVQGYTEAFF,TRBV25-1,TRBJ1-1,-,-
TGTGCCAGCAGCTTTCCCGCAGGGGGCGGTGAGCAGTACTTC,CASSFPAGGGEQYF,TRBV5-4,TRBJ2-7,TRBD1,-
TGTGCCAGCAGCCCACGACGGGACTCCAGCTCCTATAATTCACCCCTCCACTTT,CASSPRRDSSSYNSPLHF,TRBV11-2,TRBJ1-6,-,-
TGTGCCAGCAGACTAGATCTCTACAATGAGCAGTTCTTC,CASRLDLYNEQFF,TRBV12-3/TRBV12-4,TRBJ2-1,-,-
TGTGCCAGTAGTATGGAGACTAGCGGGATATATGAGCAGTTCTTC,CASSMETSGIYEQFF,TRBV19,TRBJ2-1,TRBD2,once
TGCAGCGTTAAACCGTTGTCGGGAGGCTACACCTTC,CSVKPLSGGYTF,TRBV29-1,TRBJ1-2,-,few
TGTGCCAGCAGTTACGCGGGCTCAAGCTATGGCTACACCTTC,CASSYAGSSYGYTF,TRBV27,TRBJ1-2,-,-
TGTGCCAGCAGTCCCGTTATGAACACTGAAGCTTTCTTT,CASSPVMNTEAFF,TRBV28,TRBJ1-1,-,-
TGCGCCAGCAGCTTGGGACAGGGGCCCTACGAGCAGTACTTC,CASSLGQGPYEQYF,TRBV5-1,TRBJ2-7,TRBD1,few
TGTGCCATCAGTGAGTCTAGCGGCCTTGCCAAAAACATTCAGTACTTC,CAISESSGLAKNIQYF,TRBV10-3,TRBJ2-4,-,-
TGTGCCAGCAGCTTTTCTGTGACAGGGAAGGACGAGCAGTACTTC,CASSFSVTGKDEQYF,TRBV12-1,TRBJ2-7,-,few
TGTGCCAGCGGAACCGGGACAGGAGTTAATGAAAAACTGTTTTTT,CASGTGTGVNEKLFF,TRBV6-5,TRBJ1-4,TRBD1,-
TGCGCCAGCAGCTACTCCCCGGGACAGGGGGACTATGGCTACACCTTC,CASSYSPGQGDYGYTF,TRBV5-1,TRBJ1-2,TRBD1,-
TGCGCCAGCAGCCAATTCGGGACAGGTAATTCACCCCTCCACTTT,CASSQFGTGNSPLHF,TRBV4-1,TRBJ1-6,TRBD1,-
TGTGCCATCAGGACCTCCGGGACAGGGAGGTCACCCCTCCACTTT,CAIRTSGTGRSPLHF,TRBV10-3,TRBJ1-6,TRBD1,few
TGTGCCAGTAGTGGACGGACAGGCTATGGCTACACCTTC,CASSGRTGYGYTF,TRBV19,TRBJ1-2,TRBD1,-
TGTGCCAGCAGCTTAGATCCCGCCAGGGGGCGAACCTATGGCTACACCTTC,CASSLDPARGRTYGYTF,TRBV11-2,TRBJ1-2,TRBD1,-
TGTGCCAGCAGCGCTACAGGGGGAGCTGCAACTAATGAAAAACTGTTTTTT,CASSATGGAATNEKLFF,TRBV9,TRBJ1-4,TRBD1,-
TGTGCCAGCAGTGAAAGGAGCGGCGATGAGCAGTTCTTC,CASSERSGDEQFF,TRBV2,TRBJ2-1,-,-
TGTGCCAGCACCCGGGGGGGAACAGCCTACAATGAGCAGTTCTTC,CASTRGGTAYNEQFF,TRBV11-2,TRBJ2-1,TRBD2,-
TGTGCCAGCAGCTTAGGCGGACTAGCGAACGAGCAGTACTTC,CASSLGGLANEQYF,TRBV7-2,TRBJ2-7,TRBD2,once
TGCGCCAGCAGCTTCACTAGCGGCACAGATACGCAGTATTTT,CASSFTSGTDTQYF,TRBV5-1,TRBJ2-3,TRBD2,-
TGCGCCAGCAGTGCACAGGGGTCCTCCTACGAGCAGTACTTC,CASSAQGSSYEQYF,TRBV10-1,TRBJ2-7,TRBD1,-
TGCGCCAGCAGCCAAGCCTATATGAGCTCCTACAATGAGCAGTTCTTC,CASSQAYMSSYNEQFF,TRBV4-3,TRBJ2-1,-,-
TGTGCCAGCAGCCAAGTCTCTGGGACAGGGGAGCGGGACACTGAAGCTTTCTTT,CASSQVSGTGERDTEAFF,TRBV3-1/TRBV3-2,TRBJ1-1,TRBD1,-
TGTGCCAGCAGCCAAGGAGTCGGTATTAATTCACCCCTCCACTTT,CASSQGVGINSPLHF,TRBV14,TRBJ1-6,-,-
TGTGCCAGCAGTGACTGGGAGAACAATGAGCAGTTCTTC,CASSDWENNEQFF,TRBV6-4,TRBJ2-1,-,-
TGTGCCAGTAGTAAGTCCGGGACAGGGGGGATTGAAGCTTTCTTT,CASSKSGTGGIEAFF,TRBV19,TRBJ1-1,TRBD1,-
TGTGCCATCCAATTGGGACACAACACCGGGGAGCTGTTTTTT,CAIQLGHNTGELFF,TRBV10-3,TRBJ2-2,-,-
TGTGCCAGTAGTACAAGGGGCGGTGAACATCAGCCCCAGCATTTT,CASSTRGGEHQPQHF,TRBV19,TRBJ1-5,-,-
TGCGCCAGCAGCCAAGAGGGGGGACAGGTGTCTGGAAACACCATATATTTT,CASSQEGGQVSGNTIYF,TRBV4-1,TRBJ1-3,TRBD1,-
TGCGCCAGCAGCCAAGGAGACAAAAACATTCAGTACTTC,CASSQGDKNIQYF,TRBV5-1,TRBJ2-4,-,once
TGTGCCAGTAGTACCCAGGGTTACACCATATATTTT,CASSTQGYTIYF,TRBV19,TRBJ1-3,-,-